A single sample gave rise to the 19 T cell receptor beta chains below, sequenced in a study of cytomegalovirus exposure and HLA in healthy donors. The PCR was carried out with 60 Vbeta primers and 13 Jbeta primers. Measured with immunoSEQ multiplex PCR; TCRdb has only the in-frame clones, and not every one. The repertoire includes over 150,000 clones, over 75% of them detected once, and 4.3% sits in the top ten. Input material: PBMCs. These receptors were obtained from a man aged 40-49 years in good health and CMV-seronegative.

The CDR3 nucleotides are TGTGCCAGCAGCTTGGGGACAGGGCGGCGCAATCAGCCCCAGCATTTT. It specifies CASSLGTGRRNQPQHF. This chain connects TRBV5-6 to TRBJ1-5, with 8 bases identical to TRBD1. CDR3 size: 16 residues. The ends lost 0 bases at V and 2 bases at J; junction bases unmatched: 4. Germline V gives CDR1 SGHDT, CDR2 YYEEEE.

V usage is TRBV5-7 and J usage is TRBJ1-5, with 7 bases fitting TRBD1. TRBV5-7 is reported as an ORF; its role is uncertain. With V trimmed by 3 bases and J by 5 bases, 5 bases remained unmatched. CDR3 length: 14 residues. The CDR3 nucleotides are TGTGCCAGCAGCTCCGGACAGGATTATCAGCCCCAGCATTTT. Protein sequence: CASSSGQDYQPQHF.

The CDR3 DNA follows: TGTGCCTGGAGTTCTGGACAGGGCTCACCCCTCCACTTT. Translated, it gives CAWSSGQGSPLHF. V gene TRBV30 combines with J gene TRBJ1-6; 8 nucleotides line up with TRBD1. V was pared by 2 bases and J by 10 bases, with 4 bases of the junction left unmatched. Germline V gives CDR1 GTSNPN, CDR2 SVGIG (reference sequence). The CDR3 runs to 13 residues.

The chain links TRBV7-9 to TRBJ1-1; D call uncertain. Deletions cut 5 bases from V and 3 bases from J, with 10 bases between. Looked up from germline, CDR1 is SEHNR and CDR2 is FQNEAQ (reference sequence). The CDR3 spans 13 residues. The CDR3 region has the DNA TGTGCCAGCAGCGATCGCGTGTACACTGAAGCTTTCTTT. It yields the protein CASSDRVYTEAFF.

Regarding this clone: Since no conserved phenylalanine or tryptophan closes the CDR3, a read error is the likely cause. The genes are TRBV20-1 and TRBJ1-1; D call uncertain. Trimming removed 6 bases from V and 7 bases from J, with 9 bases in between. Per germline, CDR1 DFQATT and CDR2 SNEGSKA (reference sequence). CDR3 length: 10 residues. The CDR3 reads CSASDGEAFS. In DNA, the CDR3 is TGCAGTGCCAGCGACGGTGAAGCTTTCTCT.

The gene calls are TRBV2 and TRBJ2-2, with D perhaps TRBD2 (5 bases). The CDR3 runs 14 residues. The V gene lost 6 bases and the J gene lost 4 bases, with 12 bases spanning the gap. Germline CDR1 is SNHLY and CDR2 is FYNNEI. Written as DNA, the CDR3 is TGTGCCAGCAGCGACGGACTTCTCACCGGGGAGCTGTTTTTT. Translation: CASSDGLLTGELFF.

This clone was detected once. V and J are TRBV5-1 and TRBJ2-1; D is uncertain. The V end lost 2 bases, the J end lost 3 bases, and 15 bases lay between the germline ends. The CDR3 has 16 amino acids. Germline loops: CDR1 SGHRS, CDR2 YFSETQ. The CDR3 DNA sequence: TGCGCCAGCAGCTTCTTTGTCGACTCTAGCTACAATGAGCAGTTCTTC. This sequence encodes CASSFFVDSSYNEQFF. Full variable domain (rest looked up from reference TRBV5-1 and TRBJ2-1): KAGVTQTPRYLIKTRGQQVTLSCSPISGHRSVSWYQQTPGQGLQFLFEYFSETQRNKGNFPGRFSGRQFSNSRSEMNVSTLELGDSALYLCASSFFVDSSYNEQFFGPGTRLTVL.

V is TRBV5-6 and J is TRBJ2-3; D possibly corresponds to TRBD1 (8 bases). Per the germline V gene, CDR1 is SGHDT and CDR2 is YYEEEE. The CDR3 has 15 amino acids. The V gene lost 5 bases and the J gene lost 4 bases, with 17 bases spanning the gap. The CDR3 loop reads CASRATGGDADTQYF. CDR3 coding DNA: TGTGCCAGCAGAGCTACAGGGGGGGACGCAGATACGCAGTATTTT. Filled out from reference TRBV5-6 and TRBJ2-3, the complete variable domain reads DAGVTQSPTHLIKTRGQQVTLRCSPKSGHDTVSWYQQALGQGPQFIFQYYEEEERQRGNFPDRFSGHQFPNYSSELNVNALLLGDSALYLCASRATGGDADTQYFGPGTRLTVL.

The V gene is TRBV5-1, the J gene TRBJ2-1; 8 positions agree with TRBD1. This CDR3 contains 15 residues. V lost 4 bases to trimming and J lost 3 bases; unmatched junction nucleotides: 6. The germline CDR1 and CDR2 sequences are SGHRS and YFSETQ. As DNA, the CDR3 is TGCGCCAGCAGCGTGGGACAGGACGTCTACAATGAGCAGTTCTTC. This codes for CASSVGQDVYNEQFF.

The V call is TRBV5-1, the J call TRBJ1-1; TRBD1 is a possible D gene (5 bases). The germline V gene encodes CDR1 SGHRS and CDR2 YFSETQ. The length of the CDR3 is 14 residues. V was pared by 2 bases and J by 0 bases, with 8 bases between. CDR3 coding DNA: TGCGCCAGCAGCTTACAGGTTATGAACACTGAAGCTTTCTTT. Its protein product is CASSLQVMNTEAFF.

This chain joins TRBV7-6 and TRBJ2-2; TRBD1 might be the D (6 bases). The CDR3 runs 15 residues. Between the trimmed V and J ends, which lost 2 bases and 7 bases, there was a span of 14 bases. Germline CDR1 is SGHVS and CDR2 is FNYEAQ. CDR3 nucleotides: TGTGCCAGCAGCTTAAGGCAGGGGTCAAACGGGGAGCTGTTTTTT. It specifies CASSLRQGSNGELFF.

V gene TRBV11-2 combines with J gene TRBJ1-1, with D maybe TRBD1 (6 bases). The germline V gene has CDR1 SGHAT and CDR2 FQNNGV. This CDR3 contains 17 residues. V lost 1 base to trimming and J lost 2 bases, with 17 bases between them. The CDR3 DNA reads TGTGCCAGCAGCTTAGCGAGATATGGGACAACTAACACTGAAGCTTTCTTT. This codes for CASSLARYGTTNTEAFF. Filled out from reference TRBV11-2 and TRBJ1-1, the complete variable domain reads EAGVAQSPRYKIIEKRQSVAFWCNPISGHATLYWYQQILGQGPKLLIQFQNNGVVDDSQLPKDRFSAERLKGVDSTLKIQPAKLEDSAVYLCASSLARYGTTNTEAFFGQGTRLTVV.

This chain uses TRBV4-2 with TRBJ1-6; 8 bases match TRBD1. V lost 6 bases, J lost 5 bases, and 6 bases stayed unmatched. CDR3 length equals 15 residues. Looked up from germline, CDR1 is LGHNA and CDR2 is YNFKEQ. The CDR3 nucleotides read TGTGCCAGCAGTGCAGCAGGGGGCAATAATTCACCCCTCCACTTT. Residues: CASSAAGGNNSPLHF.

This clone was seen just once. The CDR3 nucleotides read TGTGCCAGCAGTTATACAGGGGGATCGGGTTACGAGCAGTACTTC. Its protein is CASSYTGGSGYEQYF. The rearrangement uses TRBV6-5 and TRBJ2-7; TRBD1 agrees at 8 bases. Germline trimming cut 3 bases from V and 4 bases from J; bases unmatched to any gene: 8. Looked up from germline, CDR1 is MNHEY and CDR2 is SVGAGI. The CDR3 covers 15 residues.

This clone was counted once. The J gene is TRBJ2-5, the V gene TRBV10-3; 9 nucleotides line up with TRBD2. Germline V gene lookup returns CDR1 ENHRY and CDR2 SYGVKD. The CDR3 loop spans 17 amino acids. Germline trimming cut 1 base from V and 4 bases from J; bases unmatched to any gene: 10. The CDR3 nucleotides read TGTGCCATCAGTGAGTTGGGTCGGCGGGGGGGCGGAGAGACCCAGTACTTC. This sequence encodes CAISELGRRGGGETQYF.

The chain combines TRBV5-1 with TRBJ1-4, with 8 bases identical to TRBD1. V shed 4 bases, J shed 7 bases, and the junction held 6 bases outside the gene matches. This CDR3 is built from 14 residues. The germline CDR1 and CDR2 sequences are SGHRS and YFSETQ. CDR3 region: CASSPGQDGEKLFF. The CDR3 bases are TGCGCCAGCAGCCCGGGACAGGACGGTGAAAAACTGTTTTTT. Using reference TRBV5-1 and TRBJ1-4 for the parts outside the CDR3, the full variable domain is KAGVTQTPRYLIKTRGQQVTLSCSPISGHRSVSWYQQTPGQGLQFLFEYFSETQRNKGNFPGRFSGRQFSNSRSEMNVSTLELGDSALYLCASSPGQDGEKLFFGSGTQLSVL.

The J gene is TRBJ1-2, the V gene TRBV2, with 8 bases lining up with TRBD1. This CDR3 contains 16 residues. CDR1 SNHLY and CDR2 FYNNEI come from the germline V gene. V trimming: 3 bases; J trimming: 7 bases; junction bases outside the gene matches: 13. The CDR3 coding sequence is TGTGCCAGCAGTGAGGTGTGGTCGACAGGGGCTGCTGGCTACACCTTC. Protein product: CASSEVWSTGAAGYTF. The full variable domain, rest sourced from reference TRBV2 and TRBJ1-2, is EPEVTQTPSHQVTQMGQEVILRCVPISNHLYFYWYRQILGQKVEFLVSFYNNEISEKSEIFDDQFSVERPDGSNFTLKIRSTKLEDSAMYFCASSEVWSTGAAGYTFGSGTRLTVV.

The CDR3 loop reads CASGRTSGGGADTQYF. CDR3 nucleotides: TGTGCTAGTGGGCGGACTAGCGGGGGCGGGGCAGATACGCAGTATTTT. The chain combines TRBV12-5 with TRBJ2-3, with TRBD2 matching 13 bases. Germline CDR1 reads LGHNT; CDR2 reads FRNRAP. The V gene end was trimmed by 6 bases and the J gene end by 4 bases; junction bases not matched to a gene: 7. The CDR3 contains 16 residues. Variable domain in full (rest from reference TRBV12-5 and TRBJ2-3): DARVTQTPRHKVTEMGQEVTMRCQPILGHNTVFWYRQTMMQGLELLAYFRNRAPLDDSGMPKDRFSAEMPDATLATLKIQPSEPRDSAVYFCASGRTSGGGADTQYFGPGTRLTVL.

The V and J genes are TRBV27 and TRBJ2-7, with a tentative D call TRBD1 (6 bases). The germline gives CDR1 MNHEY, CDR2 SMNVEV (reference sequence). CDR3 length equals 13 residues. V was pared by 3 bases and J by 7 bases, with 13 bases between. The DNA of the CDR3 is TGTGCCAGCAGTTTGTACGGGGACATGGAGCAGTACTTC. It encodes CASSLYGDMEQYF.